This is a list of T cell receptor beta chains from one sample in a study of T cells expressing NK-cell markers. TCRdb derives one entry per CDR3 protein from the 5' RACE reads, leaving out DNA. The table lists 350,000 to 500,000 distinct CDR3 sequences. Sequencing was done on a sample of blood T cells: a sorted CD56 or NKG2C T cell subset, CD4+ or CD8+ T cells, or bulk PBMC T cells (not recorded which). Receptors were obtained from a woman between 18 and 75 years old in good health. Both conserved end residues are part of each CDR3.

v_call	j_call	cdr3_aa
TRBV2	TRBJ1-5	CASSETGGGFSNQPQHF
TRBV4-3	TRBJ2-2	CASSQDTGELFF
TRBV7-9	TRBJ2-5	CASSLSEREWMETQYF
TRBV9	TRBJ2-5	CASSASSGGGSETQYF
TRBV3-1	TRBJ1-1	CASKKNTEAFF
TRBV6-2/TRBV6-3	TRBJ2-6	CASLHGGANVLTF
TRBV7-7	TRBJ1-4	CASSLGPSGEKLFF
TRBV7-3	TRBJ1-6	CASSVGLGNSPLHF
TRBV18	TRBJ2-7	CASSSLREPGAFTYEQYF
TRBV28	TRBJ2-1	CASSLWLAGDNEQFF
TRBV4-2	TRBJ1-1	CASSSRWTGNTEAFF
TRBV12-3/TRBV12-4	TRBJ2-7	CASSQDHGGGYEQYF
TRBV6-6	TRBJ2-5	CASGLEGETQYF
TRBV5-4	TRBJ2-7	CASSLRAGNYEQYF
TRBV7-2	TRBJ1-5	CASSLEAGYNQPQHF
TRBV7-3	TRBJ1-6	CASSLTGTLASPLHF
TRBV3-1	TRBJ2-1	CASSQGTRNEQFF
TRBV6-2/TRBV6-3	TRBJ1-5	CASTQDRGNQPQHF
TRBV7-2	TRBJ1-3	CASRAGLGNTIYF
TRBV6-1	TRBJ2-4	CASRERLVAKNIQYF
TRBV12-3/TRBV12-4	TRBJ2-5	CASSPRGTQETQYF
TRBV29-1	TRBJ2-1	CSVYHHNSGRSNEQFF
TRBV6-5	TRBJ1-6	CASSYSGTGSSYNSPLHF
TRBV7-2	TRBJ2-1	CASRQFNEQFF
TRBV5-1	TRBJ1-1	CASSLDRGVNTEAFF
TRBV11-1	TRBJ2-1	CASSPLYGVSGRYNEQFF
TRBV20-1	TRBJ2-2	CSARDLGGAGELFF
TRBV3-1	TRBJ1-6	CASSQDSLNSPLHF
TRBV20-1	TRBJ2-1	CSGTSYNGQFF
TRBV12-1	TRBJ1-2	CASSFSHPNYGYTF
TRBV6-2/TRBV6-3	TRBJ2-7	CASSPQGGPNYEQYF
TRBV10-3	TRBJ2-2	CAISESLGKQGQAGELFF